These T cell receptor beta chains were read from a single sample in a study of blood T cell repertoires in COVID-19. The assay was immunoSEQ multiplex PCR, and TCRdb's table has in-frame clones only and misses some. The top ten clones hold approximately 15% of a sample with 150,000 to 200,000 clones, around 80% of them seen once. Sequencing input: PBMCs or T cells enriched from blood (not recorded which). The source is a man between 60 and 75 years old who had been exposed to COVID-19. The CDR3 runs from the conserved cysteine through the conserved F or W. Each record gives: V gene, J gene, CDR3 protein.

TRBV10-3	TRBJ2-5	CAISESRSQGETQYF
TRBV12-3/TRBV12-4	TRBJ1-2	CASSLSLGHGYTF
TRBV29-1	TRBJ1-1	CSNRDSLGPTEAFF
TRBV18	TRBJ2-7	CASSPLPDSGEQYF
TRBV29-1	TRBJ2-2	CSVASPGELFF
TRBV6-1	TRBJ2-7	CASSEGGGPSYEQYF
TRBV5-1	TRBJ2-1	CASSSGLAGPEQFF
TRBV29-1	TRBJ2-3	CSVVRVGSTDTQYF
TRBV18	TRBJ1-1	CASSRDAGGAFF
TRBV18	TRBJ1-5	CASSPPWEGLSNQPQHF
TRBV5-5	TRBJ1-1	CASSLSAGNTEAFF
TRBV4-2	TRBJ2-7	CASSLRDREGEQYF
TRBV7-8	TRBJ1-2	CASSLDRPGATFGGYTF
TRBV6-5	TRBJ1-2	CASSPDRYGYTF
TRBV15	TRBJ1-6	CATTEGQGDNSPLHF
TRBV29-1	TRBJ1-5	CSGGGGDQPQHF
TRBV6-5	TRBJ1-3	CASSLDQGIGNTIYF
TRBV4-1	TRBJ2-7	CASSQLTSGNYEQYF
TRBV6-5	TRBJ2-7	CASGSGQGVHEQYF
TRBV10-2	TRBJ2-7	CASSLANYEQYF
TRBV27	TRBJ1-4	CASSLAPGGANEKLFF
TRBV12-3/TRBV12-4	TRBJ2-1	CASSYNLYKWFF
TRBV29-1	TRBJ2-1	CSSSQQRGNEQFF
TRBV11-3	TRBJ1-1	CASSRRQGPMNTEAFF
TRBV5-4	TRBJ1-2	CASSLSGTGYGYTF
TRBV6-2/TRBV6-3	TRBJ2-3	CASSYAGQGSDTQYF
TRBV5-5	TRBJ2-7	CASRVGQGVQQYF
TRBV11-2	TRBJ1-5	CASSSSTDQPQHF
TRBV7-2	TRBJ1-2	CASNPQDREEGYTF
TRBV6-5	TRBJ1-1	CASKPRDGDTEAFF
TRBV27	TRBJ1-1	CASSLRYRSEAFF
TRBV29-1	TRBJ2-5	CSVILRGETQYF
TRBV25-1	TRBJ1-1	CASSEEWNTEAFF
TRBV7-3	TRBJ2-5	CASTYDRPQETQYF
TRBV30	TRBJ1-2	CAWSVGTGAGTF